The next 24 T cell receptor beta chains were all read from a single sample in a study of T cell changes during pregnancy in multiple sclerosis (dated by TCRdb to the late 2010s). Library prep was done by the immunoSEQ multiplex PCR assay. Drawn from immuneACCESS, this table holds only the in-frame rearrangements with V and J called that TCRdb kept. Clones are partly lost; checked studies trace under half to an unresolved V gene and leave the rest unexplained. Recorded for this sample are approximately 89,000 clones; roughly 93% of them occurred a single time. The ten largest clones add up to around 2.5% of the sample. The sequenced sample was peripheral blood, obtained in the third trimester of pregnancy. Every receptor here comes from a female donor with multiple sclerosis, enrolled in a pregnancy study.

This chain connects TRBV13 to TRBJ2-1; possible D gene TRBD1, 5 bases. V lost 0 bases and J 4 bases, leaving 7 bases between the germline ends. This CDR3 has 14 amino acids. The germline V gene has CDR1 PRHDT and CDR2 FYEKMQ (reference sequence). The CDR3 sequence: CASSLGRTYNEQFF. The CDR3 nucleotides read TGTGCCAGCAGCTTAGGGAGGACATACAATGAGCAGTTCTTC.

This clone was recorded once. The chain recombines TRBV5-1 with TRBJ2-1, with D possibly being TRBD1 (6 bases). This CDR3 has 16 residues. Per germline, CDR1 SGHRS and CDR2 YFSETQ. The V and J ends lost 4 bases and 0 bases respectively, with 14 bases between them. CDR3 sequence (DNA): TGCGCCAGCAGCGCAGGAGGACAGCGCTCCTACAATGAGCAGTTCTTC. Translation gives CASSAGGQRSYNEQFF.

This sequence joins TRBV2 and TRBJ2-2, with D perhaps TRBD2 (5 bases). With 6 bases removed from V and 4 bases from J, the gap between germline ends came to 24 bases. The CDR3 is 18 amino acids. Germline CDR1 is SNHLY and CDR2 is FYNNEI. Here the CDR3 DNA reads TGTGCCAGCAGCACCCAAACCGGGATCTCCTGGGTCACCGGGGAGCTGTTTTTT. Its protein product is CASSTQTGISWVTGELFF.

This clone came up once. This sequence joins TRBV9 and TRBJ1-4, with D possibly being TRBD1 (6 bases). Germline V gives CDR1 SGDLS, CDR2 YYNGEE. This CDR3 has 14 residues. V dropped 4 bases and J dropped 8 bases, with 15 bases sitting between them. The DNA of the CDR3 is TGTGCCAGCAGCCCTGCAGGGGCGAGAGAAAAACTGTTTTTT. Encoded protein: CASSPAGAREKLFF. Complete variable domain (other parts from reference TRBV9 and TRBJ1-4): DSGVTQTPKHLITATGQRVTLRCSPRSGDLSVYWYQQSLDQGLQFLIQYYNGEERAKGNILERFSAQQFPDLHSELNLSSLELGDSALYFCASSPAGAREKLFFGSGTQLSVL.

This chain uses TRBV5-6 with TRBJ1-3, with 11 bases fitting TRBD1. The CDR3 is made up of 16 amino acids. The J segment lost 3 bases and the V segment lost 3 bases, leaving 5 bases of the junction unmatched. The germline CDR1 and CDR2 sequences are SGHDT and YYEEEE. In DNA form, the CDR3 reads TGTGCCAGCAGCTGGAGGACAGGGGGCTTTGGAAACACCATATATTTT. This translates into CASSWRTGGFGNTIYF.

The gene calls are TRBV7-6 and TRBJ2-7; 7 bases are a match to TRBD1. Germline trimming cut 4 bases from V and 1 base from J; bases unmatched to any gene: 4. This CDR3 is built from 14 residues. The V gene's germline CDR1 is SGHVS and CDR2 FNYEAQ. DNA for the CDR3: TGTGCCAGCAGCTATGGACAGGAATCCTACGAGCAGTACTTC. Amino acids: CASSYGQESYEQYF. Supplemented by reference TRBV7-6 and TRBJ2-7, the full variable domain reads GAGVSQSPRYKVTKRGQDVALRCDPISGHVSLYWYRQALGQGPEFLTYFNYEAQQDKSGLPNDRFSAERPEGSISTLTIQRTEQRDSAMYRCASSYGQESYEQYFGPGTRLTVT.

This chain links TRBV6-1 with TRBJ2-3; TRBD2 matches 9 bases. Germline V gene sequence: CDR1 MNHNS, CDR2 SASEGT. This CDR3 region has 16 residues. Germline trimming cut 1 base from V and 7 bases from J; bases unmatched to any gene: 9. Here the CDR3 DNA reads TGTGCCAGCAGTGAAGAGGGCGGGGGGGCTAGGAATACGCAGTATTTT. Its translation: CASSEEGGGARNTQYF.

This chain links TRBV12-2 with TRBJ2-2; TRBD2, the table's D call, lacks a check against the DNA. TRBV12-2 is marked as a pseudogene. The CDR3 covers 17 residues. The CDR3 DNA sequence: TGTGCAAGTCGCTTAGGAGGGGCGGGGTATGACACCGGGGAGCTGTTTTTT. Its protein is CASRLGGAGYDTGELFF.

This chain connects TRBV5-4 to TRBJ2-5, with 11 bases identical to TRBD2. V lost 0 bases and J lost 6; bases outside the gene matches: 4. The length of the CDR3 is 15 residues. CDR1 is SGHNT and CDR2 is YYREEE in the germline V gene (reference sequence). CDR3 nucleotide sequence: TGTGCCAGCAGCTTGGTTAGCGGGGGGGCAAAGACCCAGTACTTC. It codes for CASSLVSGGAKTQYF.

This chain joins TRBV18 and TRBJ2-1, with 9 bases identical to TRBD2. The CDR3 sequence is 15 residues long. The germline V gene encodes CDR1 KGHSH and CDR2 LQKENI. The ends lost 2 bases at V and 7 bases at J; junction bases unmatched: 6. CDR3 amino acids: CASSPATSGSNEQFF. CDR3 coding DNA: TGTGCCAGCTCACCAGCGACTAGCGGATCTAATGAGCAGTTCTTC.

The V and J genes are TRBV19 and TRBJ2-2; 7 nucleotides line up with TRBD1. The germline CDR1 and CDR2 sequences are LNHDA and SQIVND (reference sequence). V trimming: 1 base; J trimming: 6 bases; junction bases outside the gene matches: 8. The CDR3 sequence is 16 residues long. The CDR3 spells CASSIGPDRVPGELFF. In DNA form, the CDR3 reads TGTGCCAGTAGTATAGGTCCCGACAGGGTCCCCGGGGAGCTGTTTTTT.

V gene TRBV29-1 combines with J gene TRBJ2-1; 7 positions match TRBD2. The CDR3 consists of 13 residues. The germline V gene has CDR1 SQVTM and CDR2 ANQGSEA. V was pared by 8 bases and J by 2 bases, with 6 bases of the junction left unmatched. The CDR3 DNA sequence: TGCAGCCTGGCCCGGGGGGCCTACAATGAGCAGTTCTTC. This sequence encodes CSLARGAYNEQFF.

The rearrangement links TRBV5-6 to TRBJ1-3, with TRBD1 matching 7 bases. Trimming took 5 bases from V and 2 from J; bases not matched to a gene: 4. Per germline, CDR1 SGHDT and CDR2 YYEEEE. The length of the CDR3 is 14 residues. The CDR3 bases are TGTGCCAGCAGTATTCAGGGGGCTGGAAACACCATATATTTT. Protein product: CASSIQGAGNTIYF.

The V and J genes are TRBV6-5 and TRBJ2-7, with 7 bases that match TRBD2. With 6 bases clipped from V and 3 bases from J, the junction kept 11 bases outside the gene matches. Germline lookup yields CDR1 MNHEY and CDR2 SVGAGI. The CDR3 consists of 15 residues. The CDR3 protein is CASRPTRDYDYEQYF. CDR3 in DNA: TGTGCCAGCAGACCAACGCGGGACTACGACTACGAGCAGTACTTC.

The J gene is TRBJ1-6, the V gene TRBV5-6; weak D call: TRBD1 (5 bases). V was clipped by 2 bases and J by 8 bases, with 11 bases between them. Germline lookup yields CDR1 SGHDT and CDR2 YYEEEE. The CDR3 totals 14 residues. This CDR3 is CASSFGGGDSPLHF. In DNA form, the CDR3 reads TGTGCCAGCAGCTTCGGCGGGGGGGATTCACCCCTCCACTTT.

This clone was counted a single time. The chain recombines TRBV6-4 with TRBJ2-1; D is possibly TRBD2 (7 bases). V was pared by 2 bases and J by 3 bases, with 11 bases between. Germline lookup yields CDR1 MRHNA and CDR2 SNTAGT. There are 15 residues in the CDR3. The CDR3 region has the DNA TGTGCCAGCAGTGACGGGGGGGGGCTCTACAATGAGCAGTTCTTC. Protein: CASSDGGGLYNEQFF.

The V call is TRBV14, the J call TRBJ1-2, with D hard to call. This CDR3 contains 15 residues. Germline V lookup: CDR1 SGHDN, CDR2 FVKESK. V lost 0 bases, J lost 8 bases, and 16 bases lay in between. This chain's CDR3 is CASSQDGSFSGGYTF. The CDR3 DNA sequence: TGTGCCAGCAGCCAAGATGGCAGCTTCTCCGGGGGCTACACCTTC.

This rearrangement joins TRBV5-1 to TRBJ1-6, with TRBD1 matching 7 bases. Germline V gene lookup returns CDR1 SGHRS and CDR2 YFSETQ. The CDR3 consists of 18 residues. The ends lost 4 bases at V and 7 bases at J; junction bases unmatched: 17. The CDR3 nucleotides are TGCGCCAGCAGCCCAACCCTCACGACAGGGAAGCACAATTCACCCCTCCACTTT. Translating gives CASSPTLTTGKHNSPLHF.

The gene calls are TRBV7-9 and TRBJ1-1; TRBD1 aligns across 7 bases. Germline V CDR1 and CDR2: SEHNR, FQNEAQ (reference sequence). The J segment lost 1 base and the V segment lost 5 bases, leaving 4 bases of the junction unmatched. The CDR3 is 14 amino acids. Here the CDR3 DNA reads TGTGCCAGCAGCCCCCGACAGGGGAACACTGAAGCTTTCTTT. This gives the protein CASSPRQGNTEAFF.

This clone was seen just once. The chain is built from TRBV6-5 and TRBJ1-2, with a weak D call TRBD1 (5 bases). The V gene's germline CDR1 is MNHEY and CDR2 SVGAGI. V was cut by 0 bases and J by 8 bases, with 16 bases left in between. The CDR3 is 15 residues long. The CDR3 sequence is CASSYSLRGGEGYTF. The CDR3 DNA follows: TGTGCCAGCAGTTACTCGTTGCGGGGGGGAGAAGGCTACACCTTC.

The rearrangement links TRBV5-1 to TRBJ1-3; 9 nucleotides align to TRBD1. This CDR3 has 14 residues. Germline CDR1 is SGHRS and CDR2 is YFSETQ. With 4 bases clipped from V and 7 bases from J, the junction kept 6 bases outside the gene matches. CDR3 sequence (DNA): TGCGCCAGCAGCCCCCCGGGACAGGGCAACACCATATATTTT. It codes for CASSPPGQGNTIYF.

The chain links TRBV7-3 to TRBJ2-2; possibly TRBD1 for D (5 bases). CDR3 size: 14 residues. Germline assignment: CDR1 SGHTA and CDR2 FQGTGA. Trimming left V 5 bases short and J 1 base short, with 8 bases between. This CDR3 is CASSPRVNTGELFF. The DNA for the CDR3 is TGTGCCAGCAGCCCCAGGGTGAACACCGGGGAGCTGTTTTTT.

DNA for the CDR3: TGCAGTGCTAGCCGCTACTACGAGCAGTACTTC. Translated: CSASRYYEQYF. The gene calls are TRBV20-1 and TRBJ2-7; D unresolved. V gave up 3 bases and J gave up 3 bases, with 6 bases separating them. Germline V gene lookup returns CDR1 DFQATT and CDR2 SNEGSKA (reference sequence). The CDR3 totals 11 residues.

This clone is a singleton in its sample. This chain connects TRBV9 to TRBJ2-2; 13 nucleotides agree with TRBD2. The CDR3 is 15 amino acids. CDR1 is SGDLS, CDR2 YYNGEE, per germline. The V and J ends lost 4 bases and 10 bases, in that order; junction bases with no gene match: 7. The CDR3 spells CASSPRTSGGEELFF. CDR3 coding DNA: TGTGCCAGCAGCCCCAGGACTAGCGGGGGAGAGGAGCTGTTTTTT.